This entry features one T cell receptor (beta chain) sequence. This entry is derived from a study of blood T cell repertoires in COVID-19. Turning to the study itself: Material from acute and convalescent COVID-19 was sourced from the United States, Italy and Spain. The analysed material was cDNA or gDNA that came from T cells, B-cell-depleted T cells, or PBMCs.

CDR3 length equals 14 residues. In the original analysis: The assay estimated nucleated cells by amplifying reference gene primers. The table came from immunoSEQ multiplex PCR; TCRdb's copy has only in-frame clones and leaves some out. Clone size and V and J calls were adopted from that table, with D and trimming inferred from the DNA. The sample contains a few hundred thousand clones, about 91% of which appear only once. This sequence originates from a man younger than 35 with acute COVID-19. The sample taken for sequencing was PBMCs or T cells enriched from blood (not recorded which). J is TRBJ2-5 and V is TRBV21-1; the table's D call of TRBD1 was not tested on the DNA. TRBV21-1 is termed a pseudogene. Here the CDR3 reads CASIPWTRQETQYF. The DNA of the CDR3 is TGTGCCAGCATCCCTTGGACACGCCAAGAGACCCAGTACTTC.